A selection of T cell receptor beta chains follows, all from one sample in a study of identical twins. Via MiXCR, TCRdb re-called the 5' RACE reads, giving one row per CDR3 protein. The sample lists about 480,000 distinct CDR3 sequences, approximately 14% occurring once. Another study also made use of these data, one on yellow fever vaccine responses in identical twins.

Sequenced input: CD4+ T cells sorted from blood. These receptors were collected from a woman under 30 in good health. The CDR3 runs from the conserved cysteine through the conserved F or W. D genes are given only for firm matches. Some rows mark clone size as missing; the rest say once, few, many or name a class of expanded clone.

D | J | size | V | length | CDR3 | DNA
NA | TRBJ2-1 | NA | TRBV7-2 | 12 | CASSAELGFRFF | TGTGCCAGCAGCGCCGAGCTAGGTTTTCGGTTCTTC
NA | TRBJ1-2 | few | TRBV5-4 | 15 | CASSLFGYGLNGYTF | TGTGCCAGCAGCTTGTTCGGTTATGGATTAAATGGCTACACCTTC
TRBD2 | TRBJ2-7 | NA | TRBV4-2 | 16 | CASSQDTSGSRYEQYF | TGTGCCAGCAGCCAGGATACTAGCGGCAGCCGCTACGAGCAGTACTTC
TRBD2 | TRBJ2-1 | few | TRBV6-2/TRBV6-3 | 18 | CASSFSTSASFSYNEQFF | TGTGCCAGCAGTTTCAGTACTAGCGCCTCATTCTCCTACAATGAGCAGTTCTTC
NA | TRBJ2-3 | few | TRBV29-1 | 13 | CSVTTYGGDTQYF | TGCAGCGTCACGACGTACGGGGGAGATACGCAGTATTTT
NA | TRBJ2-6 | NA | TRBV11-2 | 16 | CASSLSDSSGANVLTF | TGTGCCAGCAGCTTATCCGACAGCTCTGGGGCCAACGTCCTGACTTTC
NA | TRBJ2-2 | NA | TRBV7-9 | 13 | CASSFSTVGLLFF | TGTGCCAGCAGCTTCTCCACCGTCGGCCTGCTGTTTTTT
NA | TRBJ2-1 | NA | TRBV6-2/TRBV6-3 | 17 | CASSPGWFSQNYNEQFF | TGTGCCAGCAGTCCCGGATGGTTCTCTCAAAATTACAATGAGCAGTTCTTC
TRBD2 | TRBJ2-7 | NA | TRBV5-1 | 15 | CASSLETSGAYEQYF | TGCGCCAGCAGCTTGGAGACTAGCGGGGCCTACGAGCAGTACTTC
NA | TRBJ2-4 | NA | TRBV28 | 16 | CASSLLTGAGGNIQYF | TGTGCCAGCAGTTTATTAACAGGCGCTGGGGGAAACATTCAGTACTTC
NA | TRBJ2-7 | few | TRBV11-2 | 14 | CASSLSVVPGEQYF | TGTGCCAGCAGCTTAAGCGTGGTCCCCGGCGAGCAGTACTTC
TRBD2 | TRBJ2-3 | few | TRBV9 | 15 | CASSVLGGSTDTQYF | TGTGCCAGCAGCGTATTGGGGGGGTCCACAGATACGCAGTATTTT
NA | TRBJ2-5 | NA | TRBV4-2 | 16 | CASSQVDRGQGETQYF | TGTGCCAGCAGCCAAGTGGATCGGGGTCAAGGTGAGACCCAGTACTTC
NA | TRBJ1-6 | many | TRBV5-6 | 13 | CASSLGRGSPLHF | TGTGCCAGCAGCTTGGGACGAGGTTCACCCCTCCACTTT
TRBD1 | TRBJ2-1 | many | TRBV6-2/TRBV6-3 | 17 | CASSPGPGTGQRDAQFF | TGTGCCAGCAGTCCCGGCCCTGGGACAGGGCAACGAGATGCGCAGTTCTTC
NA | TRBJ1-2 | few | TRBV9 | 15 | CASSAPPGRGYGYTF | TGTGCCAGCAGCGCCCCGCCTGGTCGCGGCTATGGCTACACCTTC
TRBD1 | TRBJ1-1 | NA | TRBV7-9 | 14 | CASSSIQGGTEAFF | TGTGCCAGCAGCTCCATACAGGGGGGGACTGAAGCTTTCTTT
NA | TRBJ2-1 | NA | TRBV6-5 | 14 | CASNWGQVYNEQFF | TGTGCCAGCAATTGGGGGCAGGTCTACAATGAGCAGTTCTTC
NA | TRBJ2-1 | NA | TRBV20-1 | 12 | CSATTDYNEQFF | TGCAGTGCTACGACAGATTACAATGAGCAGTTCTTC
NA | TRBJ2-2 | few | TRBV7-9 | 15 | CASSSASGPVGELFF | TGTGCCAGCAGCTCCGCAAGCGGGCCGGTCGGGGAGCTGTTTTTT
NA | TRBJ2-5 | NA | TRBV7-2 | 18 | CASSLARQESGLQETQYF | TGTGCCAGCAGCTTAGCGAGGCAGGAGAGTGGACTACAAGAGACCCAGTACTTC
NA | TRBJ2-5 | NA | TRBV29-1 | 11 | CSVEGPETQYF | TGCAGCGTTGAAGGTCCGGAGACCCAGTACTTC
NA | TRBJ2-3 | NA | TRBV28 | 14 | CASKSQGVGDTQYF | TGTGCCAGCAAATCGCAGGGTGTTGGAGATACGCAGTATTTT
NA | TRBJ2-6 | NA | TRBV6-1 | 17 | CASSHWTFSSGANVLTF | TGTGCCAGCAGTCATTGGACATTTAGCTCTGGGGCCAACGTCCTGACTTTC
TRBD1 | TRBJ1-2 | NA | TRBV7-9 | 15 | CASSLPGQGNYGYTF | TGTGCCAGCAGCCTTCCGGGACAGGGGAACTATGGCTACACCTTC
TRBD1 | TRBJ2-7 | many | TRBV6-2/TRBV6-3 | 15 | CASTETGQGNYEQYF | TGTGCCAGCACAGAAACCGGACAGGGAAACTACGAGCAGTACTTC
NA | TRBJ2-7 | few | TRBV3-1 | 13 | CASSQEGRYEQYF | TGTGCCAGCAGCCAAGAGGGACGCTACGAGCAGTACTTC
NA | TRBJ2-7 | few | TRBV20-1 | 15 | CSAINLQAVGDEQYF | TGCAGTGCTATCAATCTCCAGGCCGTTGGGGACGAGCAGTACTTC
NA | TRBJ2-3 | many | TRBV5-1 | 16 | CASSLDPGASTDTQYF | TGCGCCAGCAGCTTGGATCCGGGGGCAAGCACAGATACGCAGTATTTT
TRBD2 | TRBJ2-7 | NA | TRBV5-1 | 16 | CASSSVGLAGTYEQYF | TGCGCCAGCAGCTCGGTTGGACTAGCCGGTACTTACGAGCAGTACTTC
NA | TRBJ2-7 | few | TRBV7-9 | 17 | CASSSGPGSALSYEQYF | TGTGCCAGCAGCTCGGGACCGGGGTCAGCCCTCTCCTACGAGCAGTACTTC
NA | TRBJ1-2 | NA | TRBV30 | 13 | CAWRTEEDYGYTF | TGTGCCTGGAGGACAGAGGAAGACTATGGCTACACCTTC
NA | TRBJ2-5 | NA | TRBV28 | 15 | CASSFSGMGKETQYF | TGTGCCAGCAGTTTCAGCGGTATGGGGAAAGAGACCCAGTACTTC
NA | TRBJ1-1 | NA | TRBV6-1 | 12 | CASTTTGIEAFF | TGTGCCAGCACCACTACAGGGATCGAAGCTTTCTTT
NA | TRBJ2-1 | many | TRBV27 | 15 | CASSSTLGPNNEQFF | TGTGCCAGCAGTTCCACCCTGGGACCTAACAATGAGCAGTTCTTC
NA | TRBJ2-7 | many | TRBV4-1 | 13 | CASSQVGVSEQYF | TGCGCCAGCAGCCAAGTCGGGGTGAGCGAGCAGTACTTC
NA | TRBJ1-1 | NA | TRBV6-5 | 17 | CASSYEGRRTLNTEAFF | TGTGCCAGCAGTTACGAGGGGCGACGGACGTTGAACACTGAAGCTTTCTTT